Listed below are T cell receptor beta chains from one sample, sequenced in a study of cytomegalovirus exposure and HLA in healthy donors. Assay: immunoSEQ multiplex PCR; the TCRdb copy retains only in-frame clones and omits some. The sample has 100,000 to 140,000 clones; over 60% are singletons. The material sequenced was PBMCs. These receptor sequences come from a male donor in good health and CMV-seronegative. CDR3s include the opening cysteine and the closing phenylalanine or tryptophan. A D gene is named only where the DNA matches it firmly. Not every row has a clone size; where given, it reads once, few, many or a size class.

>TRBD2|once|TRBV19|TRBJ2-3
CASSIPASGSTDTQYF
TGTGCCAGTAGTATTCCGGCTAGCGGGAGCACAGATACGCAGTATTTT
>-|-|TRBV5-6|TRBJ1-1
CASSLSGRMNTEAFF
TGTGCCAGCAGCTTGAGTGGCAGGATGAACACTGAAGCTTTCTTT
>TRBD1|few|TRBV28|TRBJ1-5
CASRLQGTYQPQHF
TGTGCCAGCAGGCTACAGGGGACGTATCAGCCCCAGCATTTT
>-|few|TRBV5-1|TRBJ2-6
CASSLTPGGRSGANVLTF
TGCGCCAGCAGCCTCACCCCGGGCGGGCGCTCTGGGGCCAACGTCCTGACTTTC
>-|-|TRBV5-1|TRBJ2-1
CASSLVTGSYNEQFF
TGCGCCAGCAGCTTGGTCACGGGTTCCTACAATGAGCAGTTCTTC
>-|-|TRBV10-1|TRBJ2-1
CASSEPLRGEQFF
TGCGCCAGCAGTGAGCCTTTAAGAGGGGAGCAGTTCTTC
>-|-|TRBV9|TRBJ2-7
CASSVNSGPTYEQYF
TGTGCCAGCAGCGTTAACAGCGGGCCTACCTACGAGCAGTACTTC
>TRBD2|-|TRBV27|TRBJ2-1
CASSLSFAGGKYNEQFF
TGTGCCAGCAGCCTATCTTTCGCGGGAGGGAAATACAATGAGCAGTTCTTC
>TRBD2|-|TRBV5-1|TRBJ2-7
CASRELAGGPNEQYF
TGCGCCAGCAGGGAGTTAGCGGGAGGGCCAAACGAGCAGTACTTC
>-|-|TRBV10-3|TRBJ2-3
CATGQPVETDTQYF
TGTGCCACCGGACAGCCAGTGGAAACAGATACGCAGTATTTT
>TRBD2|-|TRBV7-8|TRBJ2-7
CASSPTSGRTYEQYF
TGTGCCAGCAGCCCTACTAGCGGGAGGACCTACGAGCAGTACTTC
>TRBD1|-|TRBV9|TRBJ1-3
CASSPRTGTYSGNTIYF
TGTGCCAGCAGCCCCCGGACAGGGACCTACTCTGGAAACACCATATATTTT
>TRBD2|-|TRBV28|TRBJ2-6
CASRLAGISGANVLTF
TGTGCCAGCAGACTAGCGGGAATCTCTGGGGCCAACGTCCTGACTTTC
>TRBD2|-|TRBV18|TRBJ2-5
CASSPLAQRGQETQYF
TGTGCCAGCTCACCACTAGCTCAGCGGGGCCAAGAGACCCAGTACTTC
>-|-|TRBV5-1|TRBJ2-3
CASSLAADTQYF
TGCGCCAGCAGCTTGGCCGCAGATACGCAGTATTTT
>TRBD2|-|TRBV7-7|TRBJ2-1
CASSSTSGRASYNEQFF
TGTGCCAGCAGCAGTACTAGCGGGAGGGCCTCCTACAATGAGCAGTTCTTC
>-|-|TRBV2|TRBJ2-4
CASSEDRAGKNIQYF
TGTGCCAGCAGTGAAGACAGGGCTGGCAAAAACATTCAGTACTTC
>TRBD1|few|TRBV10-3|TRBJ1-1
CAISGRTGGGINTEAFF
TGTGCCATCAGTGGTAGGACAGGGGGGGGTATAAACACTGAAGCTTTCTTT
>TRBD2|-|TRBV28|TRBJ2-3
CASSSLAAGEFTDTQYF
TGTGCCAGCAGCTCCCTCGCGGCGGGAGAGTTCACAGATACGCAGTATTTT
>-|-|TRBV27|TRBJ2-1
CASGSSSRGYEQFF
TGTGCCAGCGGTTCTAGTAGTAGGGGCTATGAGCAGTTCTTC
>TRBD2|-|TRBV27|TRBJ2-2
CASTPNPAGTDTGELFF
TGTGCCAGCACCCCGAACCCAGCGGGAACAGACACCGGGGAGCTGTTTTTT
>-|once|TRBV19|TRBJ2-7
CATPDPRDSYEQYF
TGTGCCACCCCTGACCCCAGGGACTCCTACGAGCAGTACTTC
>-|-|TRBV10-3|TRBJ2-7
CAISESGSRSYEQYF
TGTGCCATCAGTGAGTCGGGCAGTCGCTCCTACGAGCAGTACTTC
>-|-|TRBV19|TRBJ1-1
CASSIRRLTEAFF
TGTGCCAGTAGTATTCGGAGACTGACTGAAGCTTTCTTT
>TRBD1|-|TRBV2|TRBJ2-3
CASSERTGTADTQYF
TGTGCCAGCAGTGAACGGACAGGGACTGCAGATACGCAGTATTTT
>TRBD1|-|TRBV19|TRBJ2-1
CASSIQGAFNNEQFF
TGTGCCAGTAGTATACAGGGGGCTTTCAACAATGAGCAGTTCTTC
>-|-|TRBV29-1|TRBJ2-6
CSASGAGANVLTF
TGCAGCGCATCAGGGGCGGGGGCCAACGTCCTGACTTTC
>TRBD2|-|TRBV2|TRBJ2-7
CASSDGLGLAGAYEQYF
TGTGCCAGCAGTGACGGTCTCGGACTAGCGGGAGCCTACGAGCAGTACTTC
>TRBD1|-|TRBV2|TRBJ1-2
CASSAQGATLGYTF
TGTGCCAGCAGTGCTCAGGGGGCTACATTGGGCTACACCTTC
>TRBD2|once|TRBV6-1|TRBJ2-7
CASSEEPGGSYEQYF
TGTGCCAGCAGTGAAGAACCGGGGGGCTCCTACGAGCAGTACTTC
>-|-|TRBV2|TRBJ2-2
CASSGKGQGTGELFF
TGTGCCAGCAGTGGGAAGGGGCAGGGCACCGGGGAGCTGTTTTTT
>TRBD2|few|TRBV5-1|TRBJ2-5
CASSLASGRALETQYF
TGCGCCAGCAGCTTGGCTAGCGGGAGGGCCTTGGAGACCCAGTACTTC
>-|few|TRBV28|TRBJ2-1
CASRGAGEQFF
TGTGCCAGCAGGGGAGCGGGCGAGCAGTTCTTC
>-|-|TRBV5-6|TRBJ2-7
CASSSGGMSSYEQYF
TGTGCCAGCAGTTCAGGGGGGATGAGCTCCTACGAGCAGTACTTC
>-|-|TRBV6-1|TRBJ2-7
CASSGLGVRSDEQYF
TGTGCCAGCAGTGGGCTCGGGGTCCGCAGCGACGAGCAGTACTTC
>TRBD1|-|TRBV11-2|TRBJ2-4
CASSAQGGQDIQYF
TGTGCCAGCAGCGCACAGGGGGGACAGGACATTCAGTACTTC
>-|once|TRBV5-1|TRBJ1-2
CASSLGAGSIAGYTF
TGCGCCAGCAGCTTGGGGGCAGGGTCAATTGCTGGCTACACCTTC
>TRBD1|-|TRBV10-1|TRBJ2-7
CASSRQGSTYEQYF
TGCGCCAGCAGCAGACAGGGATCCACCTACGAGCAGTACTTC
>-|-|TRBV7-9|TRBJ2-1
CASSLTSVLNYNEQFF
TGTGCCAGCAGCTTAACCTCGGTACTAAATTACAATGAGCAGTTCTTC
>TRBD1|once|TRBV11-3|TRBJ1-2
CASSLRDRGHLDYGYTF
TGTGCCAGCAGCTTACGGGACAGGGGGCACTTGGACTATGGCTACACCTTC